These 22 T cell receptor beta chains originate from one sample sequenced in a study of breast tumors, draining lymph nodes, adjacent tissues. One entry per CDR3 protein results from TCRdb running MiXCR on the multiplex PCR reads. Of fewer than 200,000 distinct CDR3 sequences detected, 25% to 40% appear once; the ten largest clones hold less than 4%. Breast cancer patients provided tissue from their axillary draining lymph nodes. Sequences were obtained from axillary lymph node tissue. These receptors were taken from a female donor with breast cancer. Some clones in this sample may be carry-over from other donors' samples.

This clonotype has at least ten counts. The CDR3 reads CASSRTGAGEKLFF. The CDR3 DNA is TGTGCCAGCAGCCGCACAGGGGCGGGGGAAAAACTGTTTTTT. The chain joins TRBV27 to TRBJ1-4, with TRBD1 identical over 7 bases. Per the germline V gene, CDR1 is MNHEY and CDR2 is SMNVEV (reference sequence). V shed 6 bases and J 8 bases; nucleotides not matched to a gene: 9. The CDR3 sequence is 14 residues long.

Worth noting for this clonotype: A much bigger clone sits one base away, suggesting this may be a read error. J is TRBJ1-5 and V is TRBV11-2, with D maybe TRBD1 (6 bases). The CDR3 extends over 13 amino acids. Germline-derived CDR1 and CDR2 are SGHAT and FQNNGV. The germline V and J ends were trimmed by 1 base and 9 bases, with 10 bases remaining between them. The CDR3 DNA follows: TGTGCCAGCAGCTTAGCCCAGGGGCCGCCCCAGCATTTT. It translates to CASSLAQGPPQHF.

This clonotype was counted many times. This chain connects TRBV30 to TRBJ2-3, with 8 bases matching TRBD2. The CDR3 runs 16 residues. V shed 4 bases, J shed 0 bases, and the junction held 9 bases outside the gene matches. Per germline, CDR1 GTSNPN and CDR2 SVGIG (reference sequence). The CDR3 loop reads CAWTPSLAGSTDTQYF. The CDR3 DNA is TGTGCCTGGACCCCATCCTTAGCGGGAAGCACAGATACGCAGTATTTT.

This rearrangement joins TRBV20-1 to TRBJ1-6; unclear D gene. The DNA end lines up better with TRBJ1-3; the J call may be wrong. The CDR3 totals 18 residues. The germline V gene has CDR1 DFQATT and CDR2 SNEGSKA (reference sequence). CDR3 sequence: CSARDRREDLHSGNTIYF. CDR3 DNA: TGCAGTGCTAGAGATAGGCGGGAGGACCTACACTCTGGAAACACCATATATTTT.

This clonotype was recorded many times. The V gene is TRBV20-1, the J gene TRBJ2-1, with TRBD1 matching 9 bases. The CDR3 runs to 16 residues. After removal of 0 bases from V and 2 bases from J, the junction contained 5 bases not matched to a gene. Per germline, CDR1 DFQATT and CDR2 SNEGSKA (reference sequence). CDR3 residues: CSARDIGQGPYNEQFF. The CDR3 DNA reads as TGCAGTGCTAGAGATATAGGACAGGGGCCCTACAATGAGCAGTTCTTC.

This clonotype has just one count. At one boundary the junction diverges from the germline segment, which might be a read error. V and J are TRBV7-2 and TRBJ2-3, with unresolved D. The CDR3 consists of 14 residues. The germline gives CDR1 SGHTA, CDR2 FQGNSA. Here the CDR3 reads CASSLPVRGDTRYF. CDR3 in DNA: TGTGCCAGCAGCCTACCGGTTCGCGGAGATACGCGGTATTTT.

This clonotype was observed a single time. The chain employs TRBV7-9 and TRBJ2-6; the match to TRBD1 covers 8 bases. Losses at the gene ends were 5 bases for V and 4 bases for J; bases not matched to a gene: 7. The CDR3 consists of 16 residues. Germline CDR1 and CDR2: SEHNR and FQNEAQ (reference sequence). The CDR3 DNA follows: TGTGCCAGCAGCAAGACCAGGGGGCTCGGGGCCAACGTCCTGACTTTC. Protein: CASSKTRGLGANVLTF.

Ten or more counts support this clonotype. DNA of the CDR3: TGTGCCAGCAGCCCGAGGAGAACTGGATCCTACGAGCAGTACTTC. It yields the protein CASSPRRTGSYEQYF. This chain connects TRBV7-8 to TRBJ2-7; D call uncertain. The CDR3 consists of 15 residues. CDR1 is SGHVS and CDR2 is FQNEAQ in the germline V gene. V lost 5 bases to trimming and J lost 1 base, with 15 bases between them.

The chain recombines TRBV20-1 with TRBJ1-5; D possibly corresponds to TRBD1 (5 bases). The V gene's germline CDR1 is DFQATT and CDR2 SNEGSKA (reference sequence). Trimming removed 6 bases at V and 10 bases at J, with 22 bases between. The CDR3 loop spans 14 amino acids. The CDR3 loop reads CSALARDLSSPQHF. CDR3 bases: TGCAGTGCCCTAGCCCGGGACCTCAGTTCACCCCAGCATTTT.

V gene TRBV6-5 combines with J gene TRBJ1-2; D may be TRBD1 (6 bases). With 8 bases removed from V and 7 bases from J, the gap between germline ends came to 14 bases. This CDR3 is built from 12 residues. Germline lookup yields CDR1 MNHEY and CDR2 SVGAGI. This chain's CDR3 is CASLPAGAGYTF. The CDR3 nucleotides are TGTGCCAGCTTACCGGCAGGGGCTGGCTACACCTTC.

This clonotype came up many times. The chain links TRBV7-2 to TRBJ2-1; D is possibly TRBD1 or TRBD2 (6 bases each). The CDR3 covers 17 residues. Germline V CDR1 and CDR2: SGHTA, FQGNSA. Trimming removed 4 bases at V and 4 bases at J, with 20 bases between. CDR3 protein: CASSSQGTLQKYNEQFF. The CDR3 bases are TGTGCCAGCAGCTCGCAGGGGACTCTACAAAAATACAATGAGCAGTTCTTC.

This clonotype has a count of ten or more. V and J are TRBV7-9 and TRBJ2-3; D ambiguous. V was pared by 1 base and J by 4 bases, with 9 bases between. The CDR3 consists of 14 residues. Germline lookup yields CDR1 SEHNR and CDR2 FQNEAQ (reference sequence). The CDR3 DNA is TGTGCCAGCAGCTTAGATAGATTGGCAGATACGCAGTATTTT. Its protein product is CASSLDRLADTQYF.

This clonotype was observed at least ten times. The CDR3 sequence is CASSSLTSGGGETQYF. CDR3 nucleotides: TGTGCCAGCAGCTCGCTGACTAGCGGGGGGGGAGAGACCCAGTACTTC. J is TRBJ2-5 and V is TRBV5-4, with 14 bases lining up with TRBD2. The V gene end was trimmed by 3 bases and the J gene end by 4 bases; junction bases not matched to a gene: 5. The CDR3 runs 16 residues. Germline CDR1 is SGHNT and CDR2 is YYREEE (reference sequence).

This clonotype came up many times. One end of the junction fails to match germline, which may point to a read error. J is TRBJ2-5 and V is TRBV6-5; D not resolved. The germline V gene has CDR1 MNHEY and CDR2 SVGAGI. CDR3 size: 15 residues. CDR3 in amino acids: CASSHSSWYQETQYF. Written as DNA, the CDR3 is TGTGCCAGCAGTCACTCGAGCTGGTACCAAGAGACCCAGTACTTC.

This clonotype was seen ten or more times. The chain recombines TRBV7-2 with TRBJ1-6; no clear D gene. Trimming pared 1 base from V and 14 bases from J, leaving 12 bases between. In germline, CDR1 is SGHTA, CDR2 FQGNSA. The CDR3 covers 13 residues. This CDR3 is CASSLDPGLALHF. Written as DNA, the CDR3 is TGTGCCAGCAGCTTAGATCCCGGTCTGGCCCTCCACTTT. Full variable domain (remainder filled in from reference TRBV7-2 and TRBJ1-6): GAGVSQSPSNKVTEKGKDVELRCDPISGHTALYWYRQSLGQGLEFLIYFQGNSAPDKSGLPSDRFSAERTGGSVSTLTIQRTQQEDSAVYLCASSLDPGLALHFGNGTRLTVT.

This clonotype was observed at least ten times. The rearrangement joins TRBV6-2 or TRBV6-3 to TRBJ1-5; no clear D. From germline, CDR1 is MNHEY and CDR2 SVGEGT. Deletions cut 0 bases from V and 6 bases from J, with 3 bases between. This CDR3 spans 12 amino acids. The CDR3 region has the DNA TGTGCCAGCAGTTACTCGATTCAGCCCCAGCATTTT. Protein sequence: CASSYSIQPQHF.

V gene TRBV27 combines with J gene TRBJ1-2; D gene ambiguous. V was trimmed by 3 bases and J by 3 bases, leaving 8 bases between them. The CDR3 totals 13 residues. Germline CDR1 is MNHEY and CDR2 is SMNVEV (reference sequence). Here the CDR3 DNA reads TGTGCCAGCAGTTTTAGGGAAGACTATGGCTACACCTTC. Translated: CASSFREDYGYTF.

This clonotype was counted only a few times. A much bigger clone sits one base away, suggesting this may be a read error. The chain recombines TRBV29-1 with TRBJ1-2; D call uncertain. CDR1 SQVTM and CDR2 ANQGSEA come from the germline V gene. The CDR3 is 12 residues long. With 6 bases removed from V and 1 base from J, the gap between germline ends came to 9 bases. The CDR3 region has the DNA TGCAGCGTGGTTCTGGGTAACTATGGCTACACCTTC. Its translation: CSVVLGNYGYTF.

At least ten counts were recorded for this clonotype. The V call is TRBV29-1, the J call TRBJ2-7, with TRBD1 matching 7 bases. J lost 3 bases, V lost 6 bases, and 17 bases had no gene match. The CDR3 has 16 amino acids. From germline, CDR1 is SQVTM and CDR2 ANQGSEA. CDR3 DNA: TGCAGCGTCTACGTCCGTAACAGGGGAAAGCGCTACGAGCAGTACTTC. This gives the protein CSVYVRNRGKRYEQYF.

This clonotype was picked up many times. The chain carries TRBV19 and TRBJ1-2; D is ambiguous. Trimming took 3 bases from V and 8 from J, leaving 13 bases between them. Per the germline V gene, CDR1 is LNHDA and CDR2 is SQIVND (reference sequence). This CDR3 is 13 amino acids long. This CDR3 reads CASSMNLRDGYTF. The CDR3 DNA reads TGTGCCAGTAGTATGAACCTAAGAGACGGCTACACCTTC.

There are many counts of this clonotype. This CDR3 is CASSRRPGTGGYEQYF. The CDR3, as DNA: TGCGCCAGCAGCCGCAGGCCGGGGACAGGGGGCTACGAGCAGTACTTC. J is TRBJ2-7 and V is TRBV4-1; 11 bases are a match to TRBD1. This CDR3 contains 16 residues. Germline V gene data show CDR1 as MGHRA and CDR2 as YSYEKL. V was clipped by 4 bases and J by 3 bases; unmatched bases: 8.

At least ten counts were recorded for this clonotype. The V and J genes are TRBV7-8 and TRBJ2-5; D not certain. V lost 6 bases and J 5 bases, leaving 13 bases between the germline ends. Germline lookup yields CDR1 SGHVS and CDR2 FQNEAQ. The CDR3 contains 13 residues. CDR3 DNA sequence: TGTGCCAGCAGACTCAGAGAGTTTGAGACCCAGTACTTC. Translation: CASRLREFETQYF.